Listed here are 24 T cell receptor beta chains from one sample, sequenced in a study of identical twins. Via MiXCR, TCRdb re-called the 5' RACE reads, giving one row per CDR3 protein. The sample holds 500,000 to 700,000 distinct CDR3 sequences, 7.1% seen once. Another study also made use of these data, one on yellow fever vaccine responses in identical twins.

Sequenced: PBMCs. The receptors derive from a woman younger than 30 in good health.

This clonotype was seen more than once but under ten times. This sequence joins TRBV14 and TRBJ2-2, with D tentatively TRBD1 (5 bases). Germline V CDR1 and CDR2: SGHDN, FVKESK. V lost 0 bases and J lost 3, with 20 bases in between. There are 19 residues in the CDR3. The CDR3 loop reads CASSQDQKDSGPYTGELFF. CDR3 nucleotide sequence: TGTGCCAGCAGCCAAGATCAGAAAGACTCAGGGCCCTACACCGGGGAGCTGTTTTTT. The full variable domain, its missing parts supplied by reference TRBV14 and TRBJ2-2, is EAGVTQFPSHSVIEKGQTVTLRCDPISGHDNLYWYRRVMGKEIKFLLHFVKESKQDESGMPNNRFLAERTGGTYSTLKVQPAELEDSGVYFCASSQDQKDSGPYTGELFFGEGSRLTVL.

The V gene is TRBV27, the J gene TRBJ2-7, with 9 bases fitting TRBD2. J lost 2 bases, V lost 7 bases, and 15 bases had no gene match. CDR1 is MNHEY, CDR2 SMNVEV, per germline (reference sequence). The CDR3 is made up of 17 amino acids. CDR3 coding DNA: TGTGCCAGCACGGGCGGGAGGGCTCCCAGAAAAACCTACGAGCAGTACTTC. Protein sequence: CASTGGRAPRKTYEQYF.

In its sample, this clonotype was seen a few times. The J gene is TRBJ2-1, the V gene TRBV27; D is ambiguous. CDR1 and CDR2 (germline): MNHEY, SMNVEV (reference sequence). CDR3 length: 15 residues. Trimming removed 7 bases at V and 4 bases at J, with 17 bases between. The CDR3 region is CASTWDSLTYNEQFF. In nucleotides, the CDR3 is TGTGCCAGCACTTGGGATAGCTTGACTTACAATGAGCAGTTCTTC.

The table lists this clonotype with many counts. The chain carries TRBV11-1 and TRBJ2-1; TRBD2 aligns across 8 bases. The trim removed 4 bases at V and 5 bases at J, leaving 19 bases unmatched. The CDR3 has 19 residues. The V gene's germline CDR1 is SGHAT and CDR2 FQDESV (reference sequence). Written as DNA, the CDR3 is TGTGCCAGCAGCTCCCTCGGGTTTAGCGGGATGGGCCCCCACAATGAGCAGTTCTTC. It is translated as CASSSLGFSGMGPHNEQFF.

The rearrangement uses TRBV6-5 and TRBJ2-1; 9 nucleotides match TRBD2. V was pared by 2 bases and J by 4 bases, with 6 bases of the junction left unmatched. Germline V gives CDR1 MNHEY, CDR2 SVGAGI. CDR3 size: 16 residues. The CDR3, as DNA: TGTGCCAGCAGTTACGAGGCTAGCGGGGCTTACAATGAGCAGTTCTTC. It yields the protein CASSYEASGAYNEQFF.

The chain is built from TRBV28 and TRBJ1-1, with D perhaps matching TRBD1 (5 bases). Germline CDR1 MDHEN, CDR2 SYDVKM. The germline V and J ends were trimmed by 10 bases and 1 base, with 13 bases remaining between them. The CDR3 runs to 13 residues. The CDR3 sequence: CAIVGGRNTEAFF. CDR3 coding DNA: TGTGCCATCGTGGGGGGAAGGAACACTGAAGCTTTCTTT.

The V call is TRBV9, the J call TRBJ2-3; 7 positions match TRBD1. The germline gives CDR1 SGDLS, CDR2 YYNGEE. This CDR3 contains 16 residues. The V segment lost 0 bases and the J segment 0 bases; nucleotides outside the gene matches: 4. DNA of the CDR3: TGTGCCAGCAGCGTAGCCCCGGGACAGAGCACAGATACGCAGTATTTT. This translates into CASSVAPGQSTDTQYF.

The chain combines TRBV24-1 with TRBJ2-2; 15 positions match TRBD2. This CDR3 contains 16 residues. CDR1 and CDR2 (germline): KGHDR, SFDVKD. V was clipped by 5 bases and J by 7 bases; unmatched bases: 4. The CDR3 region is CATSVPGLAGGGELFF. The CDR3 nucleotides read TGTGCCACCAGTGTTCCGGGACTAGCGGGGGGCGGGGAGCTGTTTTTT.

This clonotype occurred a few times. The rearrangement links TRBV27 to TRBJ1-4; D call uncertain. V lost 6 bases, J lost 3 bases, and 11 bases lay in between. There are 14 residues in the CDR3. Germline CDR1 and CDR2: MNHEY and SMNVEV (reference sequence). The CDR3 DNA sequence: TGTGCCAGCAGGCCCTACGGGGCTAATGAAAAACTGTTTTTT. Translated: CASRPYGANEKLFF. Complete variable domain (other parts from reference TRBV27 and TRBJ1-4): EAQVTQNPRYLITVTGKKLTVTCSQNMNHEYMSWYRQDPGLGLRQIYYSMNVEVTDKGDVPEGYKVSRKEKRNFPLILESPSPNQTSLYFCASRPYGANEKLFFGSGTQLSVL.

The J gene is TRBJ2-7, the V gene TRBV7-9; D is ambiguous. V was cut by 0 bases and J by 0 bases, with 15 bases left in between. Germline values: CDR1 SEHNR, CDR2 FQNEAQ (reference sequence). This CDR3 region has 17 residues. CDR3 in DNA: TGTGCCAGCAGCTTAGCGGTTGGTGGTCCAAGCTCCTACGAGCAGTACTTC. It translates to CASSLAVGGPSSYEQYF.

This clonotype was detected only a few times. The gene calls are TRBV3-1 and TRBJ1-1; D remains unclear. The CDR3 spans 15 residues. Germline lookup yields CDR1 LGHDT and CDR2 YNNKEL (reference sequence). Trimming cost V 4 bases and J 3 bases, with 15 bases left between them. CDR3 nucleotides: TGTGCCAGCAGCCCTGGCGGTGGACCTTACACTGAAGCTTTCTTT. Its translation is CASSPGGGPYTEAFF.

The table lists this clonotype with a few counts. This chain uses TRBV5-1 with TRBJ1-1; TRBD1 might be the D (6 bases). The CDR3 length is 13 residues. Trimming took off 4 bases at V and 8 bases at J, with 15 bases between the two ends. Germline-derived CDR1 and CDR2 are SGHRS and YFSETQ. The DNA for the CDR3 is TGCGCCAGCAGCGTCGGCCGGGGGCGGGAAGCTTTCTTT. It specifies CASSVGRGREAFF.

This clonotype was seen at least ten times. DNA of the CDR3: TGTGCCAGCAGTCGGGACCGGAGCTATAGCAATCAGCCCCAGCATTTT. Translating gives CASSRDRSYSNQPQHF. The genes are TRBV28 and TRBJ1-5; D may be TRBD1 (5 bases). Looked up from germline, CDR1 is MDHEN and CDR2 is SYDVKM. The CDR3 contains 16 residues. Trimming took 5 bases from V and 0 from J, leaving 14 bases between them.

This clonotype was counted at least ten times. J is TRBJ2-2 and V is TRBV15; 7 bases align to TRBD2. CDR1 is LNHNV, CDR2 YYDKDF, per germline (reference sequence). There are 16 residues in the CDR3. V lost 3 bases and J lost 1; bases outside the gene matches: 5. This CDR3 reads CATSSRDYQNTGELFF. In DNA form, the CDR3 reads TGTGCCACCAGCAGCCGGGACTACCAGAACACCGGGGAGCTGTTTTTT.

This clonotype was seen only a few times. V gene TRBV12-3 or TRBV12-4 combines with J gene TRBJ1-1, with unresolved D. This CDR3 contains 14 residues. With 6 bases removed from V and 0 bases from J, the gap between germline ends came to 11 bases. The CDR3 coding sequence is TGTGCCAGCAGAAGCGACGGGGTGAACACTGAAGCTTTCTTT. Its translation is CASRSDGVNTEAFF.

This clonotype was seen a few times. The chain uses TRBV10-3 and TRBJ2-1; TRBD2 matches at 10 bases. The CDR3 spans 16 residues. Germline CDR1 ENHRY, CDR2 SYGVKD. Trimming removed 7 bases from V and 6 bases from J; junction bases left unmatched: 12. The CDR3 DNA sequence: TGTGCCATCACCATGGGCGGGCTAGCGGGAGCCAATGAGCAGTTCTTC. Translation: CAITMGGLAGANEQFF.

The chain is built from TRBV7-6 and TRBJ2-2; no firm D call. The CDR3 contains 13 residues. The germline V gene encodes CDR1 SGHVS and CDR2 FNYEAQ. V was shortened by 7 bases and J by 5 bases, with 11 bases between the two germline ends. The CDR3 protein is CASTPTPTGELFF. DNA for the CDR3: TGTGCCAGCACCCCAACTCCGACCGGGGAGCTGTTTTTT.

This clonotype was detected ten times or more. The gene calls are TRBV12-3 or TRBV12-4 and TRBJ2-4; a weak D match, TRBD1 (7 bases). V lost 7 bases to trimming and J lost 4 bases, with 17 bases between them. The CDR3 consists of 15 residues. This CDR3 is CASTRDSSFKNIQYF. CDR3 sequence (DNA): TGTGCCAGCACGCGGGACAGCTCATTTAAAAACATTCAGTACTTC.

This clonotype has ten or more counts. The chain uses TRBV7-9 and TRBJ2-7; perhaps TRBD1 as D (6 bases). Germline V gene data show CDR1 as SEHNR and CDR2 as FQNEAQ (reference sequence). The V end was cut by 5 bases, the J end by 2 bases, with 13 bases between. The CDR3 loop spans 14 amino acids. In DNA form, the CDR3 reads TGTGCCAGCAGCCCGACAGGCGGTCCCTACGAGCAGTACTTC. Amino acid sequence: CASSPTGGPYEQYF. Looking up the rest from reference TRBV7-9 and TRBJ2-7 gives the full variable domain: DTGVSQNPRHKITKRGQNVTFRCDPISEHNRLYWYRQTLGQGPEFLTYFQNEAQLEKSRLLSDRFSAERPKGSFSTLEIQRTEQGDSAMYLCASSPTGGPYEQYFGPGTRLTVT.

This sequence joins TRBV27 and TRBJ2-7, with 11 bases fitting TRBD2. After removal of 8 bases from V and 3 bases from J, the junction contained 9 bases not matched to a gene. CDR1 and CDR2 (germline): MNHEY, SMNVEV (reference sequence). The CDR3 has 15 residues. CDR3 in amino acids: CASGSRLAGNYEQYF. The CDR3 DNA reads TGTGCCAGCGGGTCCCGACTAGCGGGGAACTACGAGCAGTACTTC.

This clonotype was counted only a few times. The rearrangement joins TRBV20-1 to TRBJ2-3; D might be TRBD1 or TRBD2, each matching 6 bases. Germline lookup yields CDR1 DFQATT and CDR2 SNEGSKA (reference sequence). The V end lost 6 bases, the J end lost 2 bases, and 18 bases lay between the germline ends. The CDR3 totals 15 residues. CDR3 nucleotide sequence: TGCAGTGCCCCAACGAACGGGGGCGCCACAGATACGCAGTATTTT. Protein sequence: CSAPTNGGATDTQYF.

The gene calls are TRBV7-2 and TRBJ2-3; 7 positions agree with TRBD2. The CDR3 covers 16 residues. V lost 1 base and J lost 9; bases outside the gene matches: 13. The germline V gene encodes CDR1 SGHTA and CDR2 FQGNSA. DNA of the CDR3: TGTGCCAGCAGCTTAGGATGGGACTATCGGCCGGGGACGCAGTATTTT. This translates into CASSLGWDYRPGTQYF.

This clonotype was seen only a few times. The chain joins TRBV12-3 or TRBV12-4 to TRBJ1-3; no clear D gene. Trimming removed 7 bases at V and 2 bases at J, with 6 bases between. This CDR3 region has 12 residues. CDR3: CASMGTGNTIYF. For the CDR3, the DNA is TGTGCCAGCATGGGTACTGGAAACACCATATATTTT.

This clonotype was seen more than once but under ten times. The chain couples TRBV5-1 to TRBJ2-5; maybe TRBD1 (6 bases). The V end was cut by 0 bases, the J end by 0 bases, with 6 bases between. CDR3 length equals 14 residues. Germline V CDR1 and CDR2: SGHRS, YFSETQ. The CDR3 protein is CASSLGDNQETQYF. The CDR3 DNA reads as TGCGCCAGCAGCTTGGGGGACAACCAAGAGACCCAGTACTTC.